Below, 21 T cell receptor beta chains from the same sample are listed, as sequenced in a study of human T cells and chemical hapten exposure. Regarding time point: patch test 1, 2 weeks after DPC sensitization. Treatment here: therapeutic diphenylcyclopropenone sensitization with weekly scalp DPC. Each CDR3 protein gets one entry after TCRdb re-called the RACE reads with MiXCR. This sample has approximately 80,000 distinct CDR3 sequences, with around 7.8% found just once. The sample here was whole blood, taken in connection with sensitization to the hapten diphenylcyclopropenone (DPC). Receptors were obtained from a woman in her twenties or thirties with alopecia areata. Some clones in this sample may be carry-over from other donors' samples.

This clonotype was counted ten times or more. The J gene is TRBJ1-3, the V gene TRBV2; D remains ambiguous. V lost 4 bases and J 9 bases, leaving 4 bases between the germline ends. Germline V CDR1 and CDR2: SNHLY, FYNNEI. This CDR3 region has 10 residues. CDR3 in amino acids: CASSARTIYF. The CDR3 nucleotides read TGTGCCAGCAGTGCGCGCACCATATATTTT.

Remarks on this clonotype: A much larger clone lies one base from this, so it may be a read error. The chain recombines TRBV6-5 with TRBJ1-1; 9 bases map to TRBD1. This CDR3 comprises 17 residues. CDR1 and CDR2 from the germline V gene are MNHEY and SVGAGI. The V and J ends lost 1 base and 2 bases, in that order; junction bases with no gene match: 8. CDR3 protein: CASSYYPTGGHNTEAFF. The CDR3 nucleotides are TGTGCCAGCAGTTACTACCCAACAGGGGGCCATAACACTGAAGCTTTCTTT.

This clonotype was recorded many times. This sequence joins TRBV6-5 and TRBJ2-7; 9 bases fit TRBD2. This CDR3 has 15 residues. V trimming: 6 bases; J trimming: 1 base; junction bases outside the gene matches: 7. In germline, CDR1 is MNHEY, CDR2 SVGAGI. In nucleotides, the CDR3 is TGTGCCAGCAGCCCGGGACTAGCCCTTTCCTACGAGCAGTACTTC. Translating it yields CASSPGLALSYEQYF.

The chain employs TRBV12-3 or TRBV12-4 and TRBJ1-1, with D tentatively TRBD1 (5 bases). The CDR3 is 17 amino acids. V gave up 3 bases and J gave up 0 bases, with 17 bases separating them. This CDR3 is CASSFHGRWGLNTEAFF. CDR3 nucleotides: TGTGCCAGCAGTTTTCATGGACGCTGGGGGTTGAACACTGAAGCTTTCTTT.

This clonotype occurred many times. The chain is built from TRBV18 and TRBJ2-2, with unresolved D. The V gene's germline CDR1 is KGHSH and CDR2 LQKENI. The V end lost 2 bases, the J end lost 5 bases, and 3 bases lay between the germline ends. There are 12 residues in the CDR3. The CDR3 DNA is TGTGCCAGCTCACCAGTTACCGGGGAGCTGTTTTTT. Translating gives CASSPVTGELFF.

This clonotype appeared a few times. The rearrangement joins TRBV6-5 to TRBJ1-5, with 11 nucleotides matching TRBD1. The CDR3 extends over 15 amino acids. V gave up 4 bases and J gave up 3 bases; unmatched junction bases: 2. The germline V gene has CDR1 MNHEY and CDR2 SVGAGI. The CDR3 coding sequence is TGTGCCAGCAGTTGGACAGGGGGCCCCAATCAGCCCCAGCATTTT. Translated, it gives CASSWTGGPNQPQHF.

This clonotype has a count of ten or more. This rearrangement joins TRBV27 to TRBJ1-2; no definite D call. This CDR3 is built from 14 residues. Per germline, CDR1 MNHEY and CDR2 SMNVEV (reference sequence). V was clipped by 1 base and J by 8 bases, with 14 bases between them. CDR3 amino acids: CASSLLAGRDGYTF. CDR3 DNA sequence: TGTGCCAGCAGTTTATTGGCAGGAAGAGACGGCTACACCTTC.

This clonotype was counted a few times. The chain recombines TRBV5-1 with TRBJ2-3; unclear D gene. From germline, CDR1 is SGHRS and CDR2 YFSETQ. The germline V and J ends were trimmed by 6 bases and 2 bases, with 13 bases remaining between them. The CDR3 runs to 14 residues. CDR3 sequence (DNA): TGCGCCAGCATTCAATCTAGTTCCACAGATACGCAGTATTTT. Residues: CASIQSSSTDTQYF.

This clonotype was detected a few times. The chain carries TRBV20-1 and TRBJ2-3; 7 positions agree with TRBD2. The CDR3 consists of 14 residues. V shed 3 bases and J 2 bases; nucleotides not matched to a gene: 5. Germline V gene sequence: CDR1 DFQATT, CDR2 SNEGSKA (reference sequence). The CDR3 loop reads CSARSSGYTDTQYF. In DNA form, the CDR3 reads TGCAGTGCTAGGTCTAGCGGATACACAGATACGCAGTATTTT.

CDR3 protein: CASSRARWASGNTIYF. For the CDR3, the DNA is TGTGCCAGCAGCCGCGCCCGATGGGCTTCTGGAAACACCATATATTTT. The chain has TRBV3-1 and TRBJ1-3; D is undetermined. The CDR3 totals 16 residues. The germline V and J ends were trimmed by 4 bases and 1 base, with 14 bases remaining between them. The germline gives CDR1 LGHDT, CDR2 YNNKEL (reference sequence).

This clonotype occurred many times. The CDR3 DNA sequence: TGTGCCAGCAGCTTAGGGAAGGATCTCTATAATTCACCCCTCCACTTT. This translates into CASSLGKDLYNSPLHF. The chain uses TRBV7-9 and TRBJ1-6; D remains unclear. V lost 1 base and J lost 3, with 10 bases in between. This CDR3 region has 16 residues. Germline assignment: CDR1 SEHNR and CDR2 FQNEAQ (reference sequence).

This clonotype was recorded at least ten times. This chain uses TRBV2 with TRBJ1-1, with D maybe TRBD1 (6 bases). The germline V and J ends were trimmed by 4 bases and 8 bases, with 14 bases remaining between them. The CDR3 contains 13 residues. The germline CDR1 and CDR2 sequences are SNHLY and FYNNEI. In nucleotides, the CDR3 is TGTGCCAGCAGTGGTCTACGGGGGCGCGAAGCTTTCTTT. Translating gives CASSGLRGREAFF.

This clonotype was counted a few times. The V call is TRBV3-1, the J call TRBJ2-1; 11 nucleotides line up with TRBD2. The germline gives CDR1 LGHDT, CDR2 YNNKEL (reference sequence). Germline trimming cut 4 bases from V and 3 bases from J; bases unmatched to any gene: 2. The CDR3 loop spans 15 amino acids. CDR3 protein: CASSPGTSGYNEQFF. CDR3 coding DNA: TGTGCCAGCAGCCCCGGGACTAGCGGCTACAATGAGCAGTTCTTC.

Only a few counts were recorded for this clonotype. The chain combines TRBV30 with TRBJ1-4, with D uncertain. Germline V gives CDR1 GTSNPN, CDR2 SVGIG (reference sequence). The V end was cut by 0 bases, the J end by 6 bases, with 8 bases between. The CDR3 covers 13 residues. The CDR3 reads CAWSVGGYEKLFF. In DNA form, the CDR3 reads TGTGCCTGGAGTGTAGGTGGTTATGAAAAACTGTTTTTT.

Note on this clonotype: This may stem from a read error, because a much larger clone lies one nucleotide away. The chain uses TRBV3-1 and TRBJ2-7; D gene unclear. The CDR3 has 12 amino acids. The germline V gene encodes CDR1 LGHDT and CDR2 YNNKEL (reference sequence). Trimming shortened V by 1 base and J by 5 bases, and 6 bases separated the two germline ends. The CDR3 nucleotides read TGTGCCAGCAGCCAAGGCCCCGACGAGCAGTACTTC. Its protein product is CASSQGPDEQYF.

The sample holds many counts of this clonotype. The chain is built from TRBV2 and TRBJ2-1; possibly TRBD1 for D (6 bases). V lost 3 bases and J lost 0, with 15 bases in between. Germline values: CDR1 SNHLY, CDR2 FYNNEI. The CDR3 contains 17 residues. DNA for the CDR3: TGTGCCAGCAGTGACGGGGCTGGACAGAGCTCCTACAATGAGCAGTTCTTC. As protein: CASSDGAGQSSYNEQFF.

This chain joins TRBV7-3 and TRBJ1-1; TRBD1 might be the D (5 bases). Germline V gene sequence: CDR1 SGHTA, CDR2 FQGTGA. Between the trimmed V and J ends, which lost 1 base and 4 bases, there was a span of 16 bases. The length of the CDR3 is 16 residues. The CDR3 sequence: CASSLSGGKLGTEAFF. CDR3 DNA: TGTGCCAGCAGCTTAAGTGGGGGGAAGTTGGGCACTGAAGCTTTCTTT.

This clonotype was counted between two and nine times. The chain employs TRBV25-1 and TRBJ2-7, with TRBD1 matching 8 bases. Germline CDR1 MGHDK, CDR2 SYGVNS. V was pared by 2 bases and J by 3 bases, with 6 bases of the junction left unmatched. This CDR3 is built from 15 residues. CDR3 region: CASSEVSGGHYEQYF. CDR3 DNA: TGTGCCAGCAGTGAAGTATCAGGGGGCCACTACGAGCAGTACTTC.

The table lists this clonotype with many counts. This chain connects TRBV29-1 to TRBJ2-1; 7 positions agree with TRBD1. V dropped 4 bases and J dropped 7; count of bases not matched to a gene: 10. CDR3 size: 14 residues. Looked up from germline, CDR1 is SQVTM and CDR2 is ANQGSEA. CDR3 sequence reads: CSVVEGAMWNEQFF. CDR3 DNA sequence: TGCAGCGTTGTCGAGGGGGCAATGTGGAATGAGCAGTTCTTC.

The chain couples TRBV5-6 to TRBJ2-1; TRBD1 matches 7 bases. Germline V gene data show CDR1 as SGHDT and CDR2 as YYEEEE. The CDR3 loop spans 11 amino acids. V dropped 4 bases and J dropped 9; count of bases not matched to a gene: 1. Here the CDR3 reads CASSRQGEQFF. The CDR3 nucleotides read TGTGCCAGCAGCAGACAGGGTGAGCAGTTCTTC. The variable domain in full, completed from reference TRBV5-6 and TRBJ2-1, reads DAGVTQSPTHLIKTRGQQVTLRCSPKSGHDTVSWYQQALGQGPQFIFQYYEEEERQRGNFPDRFSGHQFPNYSSELNVNALLLGDSALYLCASSRQGEQFFGPGTRLTVL.

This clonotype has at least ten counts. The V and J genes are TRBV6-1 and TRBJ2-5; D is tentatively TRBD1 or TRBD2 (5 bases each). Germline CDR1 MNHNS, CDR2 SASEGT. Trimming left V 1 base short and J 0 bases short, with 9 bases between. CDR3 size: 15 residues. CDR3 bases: TGTGCCAGCAGTGAAGTTGGGGGAAACCAAGAGACCCAGTACTTC. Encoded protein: CASSEVGGNQETQYF.